The clone carrying this TCR beta chain is a singleton in its sample. Trimming stripped 0 bases from V and 4 bases from J, with 15 bases between. The germline gives CDR1 SGHVS, CDR2 FQNEAQ. There are 16 residues in the CDR3. The data are from a study of T cell changes during pregnancy in multiple sclerosis. The table came from immunoSEQ multiplex PCR; TCRdb's copy has only in-frame clones and leaves some out. This repertoire shows some 45,000 clones, around 92% found once; its top ten account for around 1.8%. J is TRBJ1-2 and V is TRBV7-8; D gene unclear. Sequenced material: CD4+ T cells from peripheral blood mononuclear cells, taken after pregnancy. This TCR was sampled from a female donor in good health, enrolled as a control in a pregnancy study. CDR3 sequence (DNA): TGTGCCAGCAGCTTAGCGCGCGGGGATTCGGGCTATGGCTACACCTTC. Amino acid sequence: CASSLARGDSGYGYTF.